The 30 T cell receptor beta chains below come from one sample, sequenced in a study of blood T cell repertoires in COVID-19. Measured with immunoSEQ multiplex PCR; TCRdb has only the in-frame clones, and not every one. The sample yields about 300,000 clones, approximately 86% seen once. Specimen: peripheral blood. These TCRs come from a young man with active or convalescent COVID-19.

The rearrangement uses TRBV4-1 and TRBJ1-4, with a tentative D call TRBD1 (5 bases). This CDR3 spans 16 amino acids. Trimming removed 1 base from V and 0 bases from J, with 9 bases in between. CDR1 and CDR2 from the germline V gene are MGHRA and YSYEKL. The CDR3, as DNA: TGCGCCAGCAGCCAAGGACAGCTTGCAACTAATGAAAAACTGTTTTTT. Translating gives CASSQGQLATNEKLFF.

The CDR3: CASRAGGVQYF. CDR3 bases: TGTGCCAGCAGAGCGGGAGGAGTTCAGTACTTC. The gene calls are TRBV27 and TRBJ2-4, with 9 bases aligning to TRBD2. The CDR3 consists of 11 residues. Germline values: CDR1 MNHEY, CDR2 SMNVEV (reference sequence). Unmatched junction bases numbered 2, after V lost 6 bases and J lost 11 bases.

The chain has TRBV6-5 and TRBJ1-2; D uncertain. Germline V gene lookup returns CDR1 MNHEY and CDR2 SVGAGI. The V end lost 10 bases, the J end lost 7 bases, and 16 bases lay between the germline ends. The CDR3 is 12 residues long. CDR3 DNA sequence: TGTGCCACCAAAGACACTCATGCTGGCTACACCTTC. Translation gives CATKDTHAGYTF.

The chain links TRBV5-6 to TRBJ2-3; TRBD1 matches at 11 bases. V was pared by 2 bases and J by 5 bases, with 7 bases of the junction left unmatched. The germline gives CDR1 SGHDT, CDR2 YYEEEE. CDR3 length: 16 residues. This chain's CDR3 is CASSFWGTGGGDTQYF. The CDR3 nucleotides are TGTGCCAGCAGCTTTTGGGGGACAGGGGGAGGAGATACGCAGTATTTT.

This clone was picked up one time. The V and J genes are TRBV13 and TRBJ1-1; unclear D gene. The CDR3 sequence is 16 residues long. V gave up 5 bases and J gave up 0 bases, with 16 bases separating them. Germline CDR1 reads PRHDT; CDR2 reads FYEKMQ (reference sequence). The CDR3 region is CASSPARSILNTEAFF. Written as DNA, the CDR3 is TGTGCCAGCAGCCCGGCCAGGTCTATTCTGAACACTGAAGCTTTCTTT.

The chain carries TRBV3-1 (or the pseudogene TRBV3-2) and TRBJ1-2; TRBD1 matches at 7 bases. J lost 8 bases, V lost 0 bases, and 12 bases had no gene match. The CDR3 covers 16 residues. Looked up from germline, CDR1 is LGHDT and CDR2 is YNNKEL (reference sequence). In DNA, the CDR3 is TGTGCCAGCAGCCAAGATGAACGACAGGGTGTTTCCGGCTACACCTTC. Translating gives CASSQDERQGVSGYTF.

CDR3 in amino acids: CSVAGERSQPQHF. CDR3 sequence (DNA): TGCAGCGTTGCGGGGGAACGCAGCCAGCCCCAGCATTTT. The chain joins TRBV29-1 to TRBJ1-5; D possibly corresponds to TRBD1 (5 bases). From germline, CDR1 is SQVTM and CDR2 ANQGSEA. The CDR3 has 13 residues. V gave up 4 bases and J gave up 7 bases, with 14 bases separating them. Looking up the rest from reference TRBV29-1 and TRBJ1-5 gives the full variable domain: SAVISQKPSRDICQRGTSLTIQCQVDSQVTMMFWYRQQPGQSLTLIATANQGSEATYESGFVIDKFPISRPNLTFSTLTVSNMSPEDSSIYLCSVAGERSQPQHFGDGTRLSIL.

This clone has more than one count but fewer than ten. The chain employs TRBV11-2 and TRBJ1-2; 7 nucleotides line up with TRBD1. J lost 8 bases, V lost 6 bases, and 9 bases had no gene match. Germline V gene lookup returns CDR1 SGHAT and CDR2 FQNNGV. The CDR3 length is 13 residues. CDR3 sequence (DNA): TGTGCCAGCAGTGCCGACAGGGATTTGGGCTACACCTTC. Translating it yields CASSADRDLGYTF.

Only one count was recorded for this clone. The CDR3 bases are TGTGCTTGGAGGGGAGTTTCTGATACGCAGTATTTT. Translated: CAWRGVSDTQYF. V usage is TRBV11-2 and J usage is TRBJ2-3; perhaps TRBD2 as D (6 bases). The CDR3 covers 12 residues. From germline, CDR1 is SGHAT and CDR2 FQNNGV.

The chain has TRBV15 and TRBJ2-3; no definite D call. Looked up from germline, CDR1 is LNHNV and CDR2 is YYDKDF (reference sequence). The CDR3 totals 13 residues. Between the trimmed V and J ends, which lost 3 bases and 6 bases, there was a span of 10 bases. CDR3: CATSRSLPDTQYF. In nucleotides, the CDR3 is TGTGCCACCAGCAGGAGCCTACCGGATACGCAGTATTTT.

The V call is TRBV27, the J call TRBJ2-1; TRBD1 might be the D (6 bases). Trimming removed 6 bases from V and 7 bases from J, with 10 bases in between. Looked up from germline, CDR1 is MNHEY and CDR2 is SMNVEV (reference sequence). The CDR3 runs 12 residues. The CDR3 region is CASSPGVNEQFF. The DNA of the CDR3 is TGTGCCAGCAGCCCAGGGGTGAATGAGCAGTTCTTC.

The chain combines TRBV4-1 with TRBJ1-2, with 7 bases fitting TRBD1. Germline CDR1 is MGHRA and CDR2 is YSYEKL. Trimming at V came to 1 base and at J to 2 bases, leaving 7 bases not matched to a gene. The CDR3 has 16 amino acids. CDR3 sequence (DNA): TGCGCCAGCAGCCAAGTTGCCGACAGGGCCAACTATGGCTACACCTTC. Its translation is CASSQVADRANYGYTF.

This chain connects TRBV4-1 to TRBJ2-5; 11 nucleotides agree with TRBD2. The ends lost 4 bases at V and 5 bases at J; junction bases unmatched: 6. This CDR3 contains 15 residues. The germline CDR1 and CDR2 sequences are MGHRA and YSYEKL. The CDR3 reads CASSPIAGGPETQYF. Written as DNA, the CDR3 is TGCGCCAGCAGCCCCATAGCGGGGGGGCCGGAGACCCAGTACTTC.

V gene TRBV14 combines with J gene TRBJ1-5; D is ambiguous. Germline V gene lookup returns CDR1 SGHDN and CDR2 FVKESK. Trimming left V 0 bases short and J 0 bases short, with 12 bases between. This CDR3 is built from 17 residues. The CDR3 sequence: CASSQEWRRRSNQPQHF. CDR3 nucleotides: TGTGCCAGCAGCCAAGAATGGAGGAGACGTAGCAATCAGCCCCAGCATTTT.

The rearrangement links TRBV5-1 to TRBJ2-7; a possible D gene is TRBD1 (6 bases). Germline CDR1 SGHRS, CDR2 YFSETQ. The CDR3 runs 13 residues. V lost 4 bases, J lost 2 bases, and 10 bases lay in between. The CDR3 is CASSRDITYEQYF. The CDR3 DNA is TGCGCCAGCAGCCGGGACATCACCTACGAGCAGTACTTC.

The CDR3 nucleotides are TGTGCCAGCAGCCCAAATCTAGCGGGGATAGCCAAAAACATTCAGTACTTC. It translates to CASSPNLAGIAKNIQYF. The rearrangement links TRBV13 to TRBJ2-4; 9 positions match TRBD2. Germline V gene data show CDR1 as PRHDT and CDR2 as FYEKMQ (reference sequence). The CDR3 covers 17 residues. J was trimmed by 0 bases and V by 5 bases; bases with no gene match: 8.

In this sample, this clone turned up once. The rearrangement uses TRBV19 and TRBJ1-2; D not certain. CDR3 size: 13 residues. Trimming removed 4 bases from V and 4 bases from J, with 10 bases in between. Germline V CDR1 and CDR2: LNHDA, SQIVND (reference sequence). The CDR3 DNA reads as TGTGCCAGTAGTACCGGAGCCGCCTATGGCTACACCTTC. The encoded protein is CASSTGAAYGYTF.

For this clone: Additional DNA sequences in this sample encode the identical CDR3. The chain joins TRBV2 to TRBJ1-1, with D tentatively TRBD1 (6 bases). The CDR3 covers 14 residues. Germline CDR1 and CDR2: SNHLY and FYNNEI. V lost 3 bases and J 5 bases, leaving 13 bases between the germline ends. Here the CDR3 reads CASSDAGARTEAFF. The CDR3 DNA reads TGTGCCAGCAGTGACGCGGGGGCGCGAACTGAAGCTTTCTTT.

The chain recombines TRBV7-9 with TRBJ1-2; D is perhaps TRBD1 (6 bases). The CDR3 is 17 residues long. CDR1 SEHNR and CDR2 FQNEAQ come from the germline V gene (reference sequence). Trimming took off 0 bases at V and 6 bases at J, with 20 bases between the two ends. The CDR3 loop reads CASSLAVAGRGRNGYTF. The CDR3 bases are TGTGCCAGCAGCTTAGCGGTTGCGGGCAGGGGCAGGAATGGCTACACCTTC.

The chain couples TRBV4-2 to TRBJ2-5, with 10 bases fitting TRBD2. Germline V CDR1 and CDR2: LGHNA, YNFKEQ. V shed 0 bases and J 5 bases; nucleotides not matched to a gene: 12. The CDR3 loop spans 18 amino acids. In nucleotides, the CDR3 is TGTGCCAGCAGCCAAGATCCGGCTAGCGGGGGCCGAAGGGAGACCCAGTACTTC. Its translation: CASSQDPASGGRRETQYF.

This rearrangement joins TRBV29-1 to TRBJ2-2, with 8 bases identical to TRBD1. Germline V gene lookup returns CDR1 SQVTM and CDR2 ANQGSEA. Trimming took 6 bases from V and 2 from J; bases not matched to a gene: 2. There are 13 residues in the CDR3. The CDR3 DNA sequence: TGCAGCGTGGACAGGGCCAACACCGGGGAGCTGTTTTTT. Its translation is CSVDRANTGELFF.

V gene TRBV19 combines with J gene TRBJ1-2, with TRBD1 matching over 7 bases. V was clipped by 1 base and J by 6 bases; unmatched bases: 11. This CDR3 contains 16 residues. CDR1 LNHDA and CDR2 SQIVND come from the germline V gene (reference sequence). CDR3 loop: CASSIGGGRTRDGYTF. In DNA, the CDR3 is TGTGCCAGTAGTATAGGAGGGGGCCGGACACGGGATGGCTACACCTTC.

The rearrangement uses TRBV6-1 and TRBJ1-1; D might be TRBD1 (5 bases). The CDR3 loop spans 16 amino acids. Germline CDR1 and CDR2: MNHNS and SASEGT. V gave up 2 bases and J gave up 5 bases, with 18 bases separating them. The CDR3 protein is CASSEIWGPRGTEAFF. The CDR3 DNA reads TGTGCCAGCAGTGAAATTTGGGGACCCCGGGGGACTGAAGCTTTCTTT.

This clone was found once. The genes are TRBV11-2 and TRBJ1-1; unclear D gene. In germline, CDR1 is SGHAT, CDR2 FQNNGV. This CDR3 has 15 residues. The germline V and J ends were trimmed by 0 bases and 5 bases, with 13 bases remaining between them. The CDR3 reads CASSLDPGWNTEAFF. CDR3 bases: TGTGCCAGCAGCTTAGATCCGGGTTGGAATACTGAAGCTTTCTTT.

This clone was observed a single time. V and J are TRBV9 and TRBJ1-1, with TRBD1 as a possible D gene (5 bases). The CDR3 length is 14 residues. With 0 bases removed from V and 1 base from J, the gap between germline ends came to 7 bases. CDR1 and CDR2 from the germline V gene are SGDLS and YYNGEE. CDR3 DNA: TGTGCCAGCAGCGTAGTACAGGAGAACACTGAAGCTTTCTTT. It codes for CASSVVQENTEAFF.

The chain carries TRBV9 and TRBJ2-3; 7 bases agree with TRBD1. CDR1 and CDR2 from the germline V gene are SGDLS and YYNGEE. J gave up 2 bases and V 0 bases, and 15 bases lay outside the gene matches. The CDR3 is made up of 19 amino acids. The CDR3 reads CASSVGALGGSVYTDTQYF. The CDR3 DNA reads as TGTGCCAGCAGCGTAGGGGCTTTAGGGGGCTCGGTGTACACAGATACGCAGTATTTT.

The rearrangement joins TRBV6-5 to TRBJ2-6; possibly TRBD2 for D (6 bases). The CDR3 sequence is 16 residues long. Trimming stripped 2 bases from V and 0 bases from J, with 8 bases between. Germline-derived CDR1 and CDR2 are MNHEY and SVGAGI. CDR3 protein: CASSYLGGSGANVLTF. The CDR3 nucleotides are TGTGCCAGCAGTTACCTCGGGGGCTCTGGGGCCAACGTCCTGACTTTC.

J is TRBJ1-5 and V is TRBV28; D unresolved. CDR1 and CDR2 (germline): MDHEN, SYDVKM. Between the trimmed V and J ends, which lost 10 bases and 0 bases, there was a span of 4 bases. The length of the CDR3 is 11 residues. The CDR3 spells CATNSNQPQHF. The CDR3 DNA is TGTGCCACCAATAGCAATCAGCCCCAGCATTTT.

The genes are TRBV5-1 and TRBJ1-2, with D perhaps matching TRBD1 (5 bases). The ends were cut back, 1 base at V and 1 base at J, with 8 bases in the middle. This CDR3 has 14 amino acids. Per the germline V gene, CDR1 is SGHRS and CDR2 is YFSETQ. The chain's CDR3 is CASSLSDSNYGYTF. The CDR3 nucleotides read TGCGCCAGCAGCTTGAGTGACAGTAACTATGGCTACACCTTC.

Regarding this clone: The sample holds other DNA sequences that translate to the same CDR3. The chain carries TRBV9 and TRBJ1-5; the D gene is possibly TRBD1 (6 bases). V lost 0 bases and J lost 7, with 11 bases in between. This CDR3 spans 14 amino acids. Germline V gene sequence: CDR1 SGDLS, CDR2 YYNGEE. The CDR3 DNA reads as TGTGCCAGCAGCGTAGGAGTGGGGGCACAGCCCCAGCATTTT. Translating it yields CASSVGVGAQPQHF.